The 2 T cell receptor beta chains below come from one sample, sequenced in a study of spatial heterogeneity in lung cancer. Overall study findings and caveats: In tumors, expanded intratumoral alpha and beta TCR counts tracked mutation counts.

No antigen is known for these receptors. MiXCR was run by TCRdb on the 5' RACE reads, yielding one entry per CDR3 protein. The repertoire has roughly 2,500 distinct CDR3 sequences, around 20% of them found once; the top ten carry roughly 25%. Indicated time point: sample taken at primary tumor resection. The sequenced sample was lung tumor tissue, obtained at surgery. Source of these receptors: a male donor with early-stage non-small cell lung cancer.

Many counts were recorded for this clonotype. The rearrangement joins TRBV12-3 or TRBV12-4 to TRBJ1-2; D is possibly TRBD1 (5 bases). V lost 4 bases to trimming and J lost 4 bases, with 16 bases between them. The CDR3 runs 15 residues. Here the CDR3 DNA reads TGTGCCAGCAGTTCCACCGGGACGACGGGCTATGGCTACACCTTC. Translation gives CASSSTGTTGYGYTF.

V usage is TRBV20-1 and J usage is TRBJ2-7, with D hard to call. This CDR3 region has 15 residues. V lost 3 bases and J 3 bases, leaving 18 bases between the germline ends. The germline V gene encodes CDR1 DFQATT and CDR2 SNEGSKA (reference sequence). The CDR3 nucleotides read TGCAGTGCTAGGGCTTTGTGGACGACTGACTACGAGCAGTACTTC. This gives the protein CSARALWTTDYEQYF.